Shown below are 20 T cell receptor beta chains from a single sample sequenced in a study of blood T cell repertoires in COVID-19 (dated by TCRdb to about 2020). Library prep was done by the immunoSEQ multiplex PCR assay. The source is immuneACCESS, and TCRdb retained only in-frame sequences with V and J called. Part of the clones is not carried over; for the studies checked, unresolved V genes explain less than half of this, and the remainder is unexplained. The sample table lists more than 200,000 clones, just under 90% of them with a count of one. The ten biggest clones cover less than 4% of the sample. The sequenced sample was PBMCs or T cells enriched from blood (not recorded which). Receptor source: a woman in her thirties with acute COVID-19.

The gene calls are TRBV5-6 and TRBJ1-2; weak D call: TRBD1 (5 bases). Germline values: CDR1 SGHDT, CDR2 YYEEEE. The germline V and J ends were trimmed by 10 bases and 5 bases, with 18 bases remaining between them. CDR3 size: 13 residues. Here the CDR3 reads CAPRGSLFYGYTF. DNA for the CDR3: TGTGCCCCTAGGGGCAGCCTTTTTTATGGCTACACCTTC.

The chain couples TRBV5-1 to TRBJ2-3; the match to TRBD2 covers 12 bases. Germline CDR1 is SGHRS and CDR2 is YFSETQ. V was clipped by 4 bases and J by 2 bases; unmatched bases: 8. The CDR3 extends over 17 amino acids. CDR3 protein: CASSLLSSGGATDTQYF. The CDR3 DNA is TGCGCCAGCAGCCTTCTATCTAGCGGGGGGGCCACAGATACGCAGTATTTT.

This clone was seen once. The chain employs TRBV2 and TRBJ1-1; D might be TRBD1 (5 bases). Germline V CDR1 and CDR2: SNHLY, FYNNEI. This CDR3 contains 13 residues. The ends were cut back, 3 bases at V and 1 base at J, with 6 bases in the middle. CDR3 sequence reads: CASSEDTNTEAFF. In DNA form, the CDR3 reads TGTGCCAGCAGTGAGGACACGAACACTGAAGCTTTCTTT.

This clone appeared a few times. The chain combines TRBV6-2 or TRBV6-3 with TRBJ2-5; weak D call: TRBD2 (5 bases). Deletions cut 2 bases from V and 9 bases from J, with 7 bases between. The germline gives CDR1 MNHEY, CDR2 SVGEGT. This CDR3 is built from 11 residues. The CDR3, as DNA: TGTGCCAGCAGTTACGGCGGGTCCCAGTACTTC. Translated: CASSYGGSQYF.

This clone was observed once. The J gene is TRBJ2-1, the V gene TRBV2; 7 nucleotides agree with TRBD1. The trim removed 8 bases at V and 4 bases at J, leaving 2 bases unmatched. This CDR3 is 12 amino acids long. Germline V gene lookup returns CDR1 SNHLY and CDR2 FYNNEI. The CDR3, as DNA: TGTGCCAGCGGGACAGAGTACAATGAGCAGTTCTTC. Amino acids: CASGTEYNEQFF.

The chain uses TRBV10-2 and TRBJ1-2; 7 bases are shared with TRBD1. V shed 7 bases and J 3 bases; nucleotides not matched to a gene: 5. The CDR3 spans 13 residues. The germline CDR1 and CDR2 sequences are WSHSY and SAAADI. The CDR3, as DNA: TGCGCCAGCAATAGACAGGGTGACTATGGCTACACCTTC. It codes for CASNRQGDYGYTF.

J is TRBJ2-1 and V is TRBV27; D perhaps matches TRBD2 (6 bases). CDR1 MNHEY and CDR2 SMNVEV come from the germline V gene (reference sequence). The CDR3 is 13 residues long. Trimming took 3 bases from V and 6 from J, leaving 9 bases between them. CDR3 region: CASSLGGVNEQFF. For the CDR3, the DNA is TGTGCCAGCAGTTTGGGCGGGGTCAATGAGCAGTTCTTC.

The rearrangement links TRBV5-6 to TRBJ1-1; D gene ambiguous. V lost 2 bases and J 2 bases, leaving 7 bases between the germline ends. The germline V gene encodes CDR1 SGHDT and CDR2 YYEEEE. The CDR3 runs to 13 residues. This chain's CDR3 is CASSFQTNTEAFF. The CDR3 coding sequence is TGTGCCAGCAGCTTTCAGACAAACACTGAAGCTTTCTTT.

This clone has a single count. This rearrangement joins TRBV27 to TRBJ2-7; 9 bases are a match to TRBD2. This CDR3 region has 14 residues. Germline loops: CDR1 MNHEY, CDR2 SMNVEV (reference sequence). With V trimmed by 4 bases and J by 6 bases, 7 bases remained unmatched. CDR3 loop: CASSSSTSGREQYF. The CDR3 region has the DNA TGTGCCAGCAGTTCCTCGACTAGCGGCCGCGAGCAGTACTTC.

The gene calls are TRBV7-2 and TRBJ1-2; a weak D match, TRBD1 (5 bases). The CDR3 length is 14 residues. CDR1 and CDR2 (germline): SGHTA, FQGNSA. Trimming cost V 8 bases and J 4 bases, with 17 bases left between them. CDR3 coding DNA: TGTGCCAGCGGTTACAGCGGGGGGGTCTATGGCTACACCTTC. Its protein is CASGYSGGVYGYTF. Full variable domain (missing parts from reference TRBV7-2 and TRBJ1-2): GAGVSQSPSNKVTEKGKDVELRCDPISGHTALYWYRQSLGQGLEFLIYFQGNSAPDKSGLPSDRFSAERTGGSVSTLTIQRTQQEDSAVYLCASGYSGGVYGYTFGSGTRLTVV.

V gene TRBV6-2 or TRBV6-3 combines with J gene TRBJ2-5, with D tentatively TRBD2 (5 bases). CDR1 is MNHEY and CDR2 is SVGEGT in the germline V gene. The CDR3 spans 15 residues. The V end was cut by 2 bases, the J end by 5 bases, with 15 bases between. The CDR3 here is CASSYGGEAGETQYF. The DNA of the CDR3 is TGTGCCAGCAGTTACGGAGGCGAGGCCGGGGAGACCCAGTACTTC.

This clone was observed once. J is TRBJ2-3 and V is TRBV28; TRBD2 aligns across 9 bases. After removal of 6 bases from V and 2 bases from J, the junction contained 6 bases not matched to a gene. Germline CDR1 reads MDHEN; CDR2 reads SYDVKM. The CDR3 extends over 15 amino acids. CDR3 region: CASRGSSGTTDTQYF. The CDR3 DNA is TGTGCCAGCAGGGGATCTAGCGGGACCACAGATACGCAGTATTTT.

The J gene is TRBJ2-7, the V gene TRBV4-3; 7 bases map to TRBD2. V gave up 4 bases and J gave up 0 bases; unmatched junction bases: 3. CDR3 length: 14 amino acids. The germline CDR1 and CDR2 sequences are LGHNA and YSLEER. The CDR3 DNA sequence: TGCGCCAGCAGCCCCGGGAGGAGCTCCTACGAGCAGTACTTC. Its protein is CASSPGRSSYEQYF.

V and J are TRBV30 and TRBJ2-1, with 9 bases that match TRBD2. The CDR3 spans 14 residues. After removal of 5 bases from V and 5 bases from J, the junction contained 7 bases not matched to a gene. Germline CDR1 and CDR2: GTSNPN and SVGIG (reference sequence). CDR3 sequence reads: CAWERGLANNEQFF. As DNA, the CDR3 is TGTGCCTGGGAAAGGGGACTAGCTAACAATGAGCAGTTCTTC.

The chain employs TRBV3-1 (or the pseudogene TRBV3-2) and TRBJ1-4, with D unresolved. CDR1 and CDR2 (germline): LGHDT, YNNKEL (reference sequence). V was trimmed by 1 base and J by 8 bases, leaving 14 bases between them. The CDR3 is made up of 15 amino acids. The CDR3 nucleotides are TGTGCCAGCAGCCAAGCAAGAGGGCCGGGGGAAAAACTGTTTTTT. Its protein product is CASSQARGPGEKLFF.

The chain links TRBV27 to TRBJ1-2; 11 bases fit TRBD1. Trimming took 6 bases from V and 8 from J; bases not matched to a gene: 8. Germline lookup yields CDR1 MNHEY and CDR2 SMNVEV (reference sequence). The CDR3 totals 14 residues. CDR3 in amino acids: CASSDSGTGGGYTF. CDR3 coding DNA: TGTGCCAGCAGCGATTCCGGGACAGGGGGAGGCTACACCTTC.

The chain uses TRBV6-5 and TRBJ1-6; maybe TRBD1 (5 bases). Deletions cut 7 bases from V and 6 bases from J, with 13 bases between. This CDR3 contains 14 residues. From germline, CDR1 is MNHEY and CDR2 SVGAGI. This chain's CDR3 is CASMRGSSNSPLHF. CDR3 sequence (DNA): TGTGCCAGCATGCGGGGGTCTAGTAATTCACCCCTCCACTTT.

The chain combines TRBV11-2 with TRBJ1-4; D unresolved. The CDR3 runs 14 residues. V lost 4 bases to trimming and J lost 5 bases, with 11 bases between them. Germline CDR1 and CDR2: SGHAT and FQNNGV. The CDR3: CASSWAGLNEKLFF. For the CDR3, the DNA is TGTGCCAGCAGCTGGGCAGGACTCAATGAAAAACTGTTTTTT.

The J gene is TRBJ2-1, the V gene TRBV11-2, with D uncertain. The V and J ends lost 5 bases and 7 bases respectively, with 6 bases between them. The germline V gene encodes CDR1 SGHAT and CDR2 FQNNGV. There are 11 residues in the CDR3. This chain's CDR3 is CASSPMNEQFF. CDR3 DNA: TGTGCCAGCAGCCCCATGAATGAGCAGTTCTTC.

V usage is TRBV7-2 and J usage is TRBJ1-3; D is unresolved. V was trimmed by 5 bases and J by 0 bases, leaving 11 bases between them. Germline CDR1 reads SGHTA; CDR2 reads FQGNSA. The CDR3 totals 15 residues. The CDR3 nucleotides read TGTGCCAGCAGCCAGGTACCCCTCTCTGGAAACACCATATATTTT. This gives the protein CASSQVPLSGNTIYF.